This T cell receptor (beta chain) was sequenced during a study of regulatory T cells in long-lasting Graves disease. Study-level results: Lower TCR diversity was seen in persistent Graves' patients than in newly diagnosed ones.

Details on this clonotype: Its target is unknown.

The time point was: newly diagnosed GD, antithyroid drugs for less than 3 months. From PBMCs, RNA was extracted and then used to make the TCR library. CDR3 regions were amplified by Arm-PCR using iRepertoire HTBI primers to build TCR beta libraries. Methods used by the authors: Across all samples, 62 TRBV segments and 15 or so TRBJ segments were identified. TCRdb analysed the multiplex PCR reads with MiXCR anew, one entry per CDR3 protein. The V and J calls here are based on TCRdb, not the publication. The repertoire has 420,000 or so distinct CDR3 sequences, 16% of them found once; the top ten carry 20% to 25%. V lost 6 bases to trimming and J lost 2 bases; unmatched junction nucleotides: 3. Germline V gene lookup returns CDR1 MNHEY and CDR2 SMNVEV (reference sequence). This CDR3 contains 13 residues. These same records also appear under a second study, on T cells in Graves' hyperthyroidism and ophthalmopathy. From that second work: Pregnant or lactating patients were excluded, as were those with uncontrolled infection or other autoimmune disease. The HTBI primer set was used in a first-round RT-PCR of the TCR CDR3.

This rearrangement joins TRBV27 to TRBJ1-1; 7 bases fit TRBD1. The receptor was derived from a woman between 18 and 29 years old with Graves disease. The sample consisted of peripheral blood mononuclear cells (PBMCs), taken at new diagnosis, from a patient treated with antithyroid drugs. The CDR3 DNA is TGTGCCAGCAGGTGGACAGGTAACACTGAAGCTTTCTTT. It yields the protein CASRWTGNTEAFF.